This entry lists 8 T cell receptor beta chains sequenced from one sample in a study of regulatory T cells in long-lasting Graves disease. Libraries of TCR beta came from iRepertoire HTBI primers plus Arm-PCR of CDR3 regions. TCRdb reprocessed the multiplex PCR reads via MiXCR and lists one record per CDR3 protein. The data contain 350,000 to 500,000 distinct CDR3 sequences, around 20% of them singletons. The time point: persistent/refractory GD, antithyroid drugs over 5 years with positive TRAb. PBMC-derived RNA was used for the TCR library. The source was peripheral blood mononuclear cells (PBMCs), collected when the disease was refractory, from a patient treated with antithyroid drugs. These receptors were taken from a female donor with Graves disease.

The chain recombines TRBV7-9 with TRBJ1-1, with D uncertain. CDR1 and CDR2 from the germline V gene are SEHNR and FQNEAQ (reference sequence). This CDR3 comprises 11 residues. The ends were cut back, 5 bases at V and 5 bases at J, with 6 bases in the middle. In DNA, the CDR3 is TGTGCCAGCAGCCCTCAAACTGAAGCTTTCTTT. This encodes CASSPQTEAFF.

Regarding this clonotype: This may be a read error: a much more frequent sequence differs by one nucleotide. V gene TRBV5-1 combines with J gene TRBJ1-2; a possible D gene is TRBD1 (6 bases). The length of the CDR3 is 13 residues. V shed 4 bases and J shed 9 bases, with 16 bases lying between them. CDR1 SGHRS and CDR2 YFSETQ come from the germline V gene. The CDR3 sequence: CASSGTGKDSYTF. CDR3 coding DNA: TGCGCCAGCAGCGGAACAGGGAAGGACAGCTACACCTTC.

The table lists this clonotype with a few counts. The V gene is TRBV7-2, the J gene TRBJ2-1; D unresolved. V dropped 1 base and J dropped 2 bases, with 18 bases sitting between them. This CDR3 is built from 18 residues. The germline V gene encodes CDR1 SGHTA and CDR2 FQGNSA. CDR3: CASSLEVVGFEPYNEQFF. CDR3 sequence (DNA): TGTGCCAGCAGCTTAGAGGTTGTGGGCTTCGAGCCCTACAATGAGCAGTTCTTC.

This clonotype was detected many times. The V gene is TRBV6-1, the J gene TRBJ2-6; D is possibly TRBD1 (6 bases). CDR3 length: 12 residues. The V and J ends lost 7 bases and 13 bases respectively, with 14 bases between them. Germline V gives CDR1 MNHNS, CDR2 SASEGT. For the CDR3, the DNA is TGTGCCAGCAATTCCCCACAGGGAGTCCTGACTTTC. This codes for CASNSPQGVLTF.

This clonotype was detected ten times or more. The chain employs TRBV20-1 and TRBJ2-5, with 11 bases matching TRBD2. This CDR3 has 17 amino acids. Per the germline V gene, CDR1 is DFQATT and CDR2 is SNEGSKA (reference sequence). V shed 3 bases and J 5 bases; nucleotides not matched to a gene: 14. CDR3 bases: TGCAGTGCTAGGCCCCTAGGGTTAGCGGGAGGGCGGGAGACCCAGTACTTC. This encodes CSARPLGLAGGRETQYF.

This rearrangement joins TRBV9 to TRBJ1-1; TRBD1 might be the D (6 bases). Trimming took 1 base from V and 4 from J, leaving 11 bases between them. This CDR3 spans 14 amino acids. The germline gives CDR1 SGDLS, CDR2 YYNGEE. CDR3 loop: CASSVKGGATEAFF. In DNA, the CDR3 is TGTGCCAGCAGCGTAAAAGGGGGTGCCACTGAAGCTTTCTTT.

This clonotype was detected ten times or more. The chain is built from TRBV2 and TRBJ2-6; D is unclear. Trimming removed 6 bases from V and 0 bases from J, with 9 bases in between. Germline V CDR1 and CDR2: SNHLY, FYNNEI. This CDR3 comprises 15 residues. The DNA for the CDR3 is TGTGCCAGCAGGGACCAGTCCTCTGGGGCCAACGTCCTGACTTTC. It encodes CASRDQSSGANVLTF.

This clonotype was counted a few times. V and J are TRBV7-3 and TRBJ2-7, with 8 bases lining up with TRBD1. The CDR3 covers 15 residues. J gave up 5 bases and V 2 bases, and 8 bases lay outside the gene matches. CDR1 and CDR2 (germline): SGHTA, FQGTGA. CDR3 residues: CASSLSGQGADEQYF. The CDR3 DNA sequence: TGTGCCAGCAGCTTATCAGGTCAGGGGGCGGACGAGCAGTACTTC.